This T cell receptor beta chain was captured in a study of cytomegalovirus exposure and HLA in healthy donors. The CDR3 extends over 16 amino acids. Trimming left V 3 bases short and J 0 bases short, with 12 bases between. Germline V gene sequence: CDR1 GTSNPN, CDR2 SVGIG (reference sequence). TCRdb keeps only in-frame clones here, not all; method: immunoSEQ multiplex PCR. In the table there are fewer than 200,000 clones, about 89% of which are singletons. The V and J genes are TRBV30 and TRBJ1-6, with D perhaps TRBD1 (6 bases). The sequence derives from a young woman in good health and CMV-seropositive. Input material: PBMCs. The CDR3 is CAWRRQDSSYNSPLHF. CDR3 DNA sequence: TGTGCCTGGAGACGACAGGATAGCTCCTATAATTCACCCCTCCACTTT.